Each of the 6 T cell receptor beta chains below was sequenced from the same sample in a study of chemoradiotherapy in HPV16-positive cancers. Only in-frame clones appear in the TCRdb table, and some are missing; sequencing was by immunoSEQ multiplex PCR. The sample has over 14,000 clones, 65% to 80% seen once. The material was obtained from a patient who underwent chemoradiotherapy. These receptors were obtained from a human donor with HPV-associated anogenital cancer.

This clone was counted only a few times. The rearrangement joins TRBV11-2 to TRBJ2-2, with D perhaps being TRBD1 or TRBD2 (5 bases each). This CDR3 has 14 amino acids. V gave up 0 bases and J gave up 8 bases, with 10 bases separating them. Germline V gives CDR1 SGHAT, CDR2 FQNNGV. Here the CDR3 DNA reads TGTGCCAGCAGCTTAGATTCGGGACGTGGGGAGCTGTTTTTT. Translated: CASSLDSGRGELFF.

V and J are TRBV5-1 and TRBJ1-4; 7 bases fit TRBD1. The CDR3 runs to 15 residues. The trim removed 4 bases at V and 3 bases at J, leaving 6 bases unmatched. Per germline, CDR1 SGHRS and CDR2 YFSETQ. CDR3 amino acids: CASSDPQGANEKLFF. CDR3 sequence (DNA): TGCGCCAGCAGCGACCCTCAGGGGGCTAATGAAAAACTGTTTTTT.

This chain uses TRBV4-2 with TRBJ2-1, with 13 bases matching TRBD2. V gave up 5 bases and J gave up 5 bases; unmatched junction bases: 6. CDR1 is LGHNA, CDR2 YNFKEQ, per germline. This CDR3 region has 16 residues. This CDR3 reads CASSKGLAGNNNEQFF. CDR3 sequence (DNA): TGTGCCAGCAGCAAGGGACTAGCGGGGAACAACAATGAGCAGTTCTTC.

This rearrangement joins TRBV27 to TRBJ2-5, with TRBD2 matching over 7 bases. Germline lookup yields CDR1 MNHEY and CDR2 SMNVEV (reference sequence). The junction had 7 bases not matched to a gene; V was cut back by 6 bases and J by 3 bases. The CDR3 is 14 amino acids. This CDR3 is CASSPLGGKETQYF. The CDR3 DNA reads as TGTGCCAGCAGCCCTCTCGGGGGGAAAGAGACCCAGTACTTC.

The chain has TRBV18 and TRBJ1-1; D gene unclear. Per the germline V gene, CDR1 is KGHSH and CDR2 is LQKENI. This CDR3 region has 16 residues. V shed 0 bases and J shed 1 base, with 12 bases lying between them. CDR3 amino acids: CASSPPSINQNTEAFF. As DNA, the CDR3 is TGTGCCAGCTCACCACCGAGCATCAACCAGAACACTGAAGCTTTCTTT.

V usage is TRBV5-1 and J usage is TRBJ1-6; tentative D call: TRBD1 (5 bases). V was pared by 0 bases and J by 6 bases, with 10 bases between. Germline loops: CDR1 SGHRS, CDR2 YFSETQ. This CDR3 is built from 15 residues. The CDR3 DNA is TGCGCCAGCAGCTTGGCTAGGGGCAGTAATTCACCCCTCCACTTT. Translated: CASSLARGSNSPLHF.